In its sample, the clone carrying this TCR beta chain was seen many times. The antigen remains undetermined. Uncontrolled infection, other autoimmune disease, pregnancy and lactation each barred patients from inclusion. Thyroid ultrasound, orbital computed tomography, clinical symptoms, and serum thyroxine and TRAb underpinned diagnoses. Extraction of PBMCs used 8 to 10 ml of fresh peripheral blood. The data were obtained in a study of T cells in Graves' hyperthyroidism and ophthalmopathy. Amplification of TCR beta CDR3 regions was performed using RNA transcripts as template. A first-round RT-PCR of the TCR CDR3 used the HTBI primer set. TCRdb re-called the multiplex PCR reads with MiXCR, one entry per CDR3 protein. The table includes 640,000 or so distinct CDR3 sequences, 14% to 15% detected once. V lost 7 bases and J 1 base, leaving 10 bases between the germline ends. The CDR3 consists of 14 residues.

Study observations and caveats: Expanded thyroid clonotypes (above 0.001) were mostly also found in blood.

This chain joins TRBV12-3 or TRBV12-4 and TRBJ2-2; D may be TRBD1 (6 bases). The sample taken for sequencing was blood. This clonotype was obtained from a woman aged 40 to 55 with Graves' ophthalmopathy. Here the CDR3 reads CASTRTVNTGELFF. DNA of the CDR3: TGTGCCAGCACTAGGACAGTGAACACCGGGGAGCTGTTTTTT.